The 31 T cell receptor beta chains in this list originate from one sample, sequenced in a study of T cell repertoires in cytomegalovirus infection. These receptors are not linked to any known antigen. A single record per CDR3 protein comes from TCRdb applying MiXCR to the reads. Of 570,000 or so distinct CDR3 sequences in the sample, 40% were seen once. Sequenced here: cultured PBMCs, sampled from culture after CMV antigen stimulation. Receptor source: a human donor in good health (CMV status not recorded). Some clones in this sample may be carry-over from other donors' samples.

The chain couples TRBV5-5 to TRBJ1-4, with D possibly matching TRBD1 (5 bases). This CDR3 spans 13 amino acids. From germline, CDR1 is SGHKS and CDR2 YYEKEE (reference sequence). V was pared by 4 bases and J by 7 bases, with 11 bases between. The CDR3 loop reads CASSQDSGEKLFF. CDR3 coding DNA: TGTGCCAGCAGCCAAGACAGTGGTGAAAAACTGTTTTTT.

The table lists this clonotype with a few counts. V usage is TRBV12-3 or TRBV12-4 and J usage is TRBJ2-1, with 15 bases fitting TRBD2. The CDR3 totals 18 residues. After removal of 6 bases from V and 2 bases from J, the junction contained 8 bases not matched to a gene. The CDR3 nucleotides read TGTGCCAGCAGGCCGGGACTAGCGGGAGGAGGCACCTACAATGAGCAGTTCTTC. Protein product: CASRPGLAGGGTYNEQFF.

The chain carries TRBV11-2 and TRBJ2-1; D is undetermined. Trimming took 2 bases from V and 7 from J, leaving 12 bases between them. This CDR3 region has 14 residues. Germline loops: CDR1 SGHAT, CDR2 FQNNGV. The chain's CDR3 is CASSLWSSVNEQFF. CDR3 nucleotide sequence: TGTGCCAGCAGCTTATGGTCCAGTGTGAATGAGCAGTTCTTC.

This clonotype was seen only a few times. The chain has TRBV5-1 and TRBJ1-4, with D uncertain. The V gene lost 4 bases and the J gene lost 8 bases, with 15 bases spanning the gap. The CDR3 is 14 residues long. Per germline, CDR1 SGHRS and CDR2 YFSETQ. DNA of the CDR3: TGCGCCAGCAGCCCTCGTGGGAAGGACGAAAAACTGTTTTTT. Its protein is CASSPRGKDEKLFF.

This clonotype was seen only a few times. CDR3 coding DNA: TGCAGTGCGGAGACAGGGTCGGCCAAAAACATTCAGTACTTC. Protein sequence: CSAETGSAKNIQYF. J is TRBJ2-4 and V is TRBV20-1, with TRBD1 matching over 7 bases. There are 14 residues in the CDR3. In germline, CDR1 is DFQATT, CDR2 SNEGSKA (reference sequence). V lost 6 bases and J lost 1; bases outside the gene matches: 6.

CDR3 coding DNA: TGTGCCAGCGGGAGGAAAGGTTTATCAGATACGCAGTATTTT. It encodes CASGRKGLSDTQYF. The chain uses TRBV7-9 and TRBJ2-3, with D possibly TRBD2 on 6 matching bases. Germline assignment: CDR1 SEHNR and CDR2 FQNEAQ (reference sequence). V was cut by 8 bases and J by 4 bases, with 16 bases left in between. This CDR3 is 14 amino acids long.

This chain connects TRBV7-2 to TRBJ2-7; TRBD2 agrees at 11 bases. The CDR3 contains 15 residues. Trimming cost V 3 bases and J 1 base; bases outside gene matches: 2. CDR1 and CDR2 from the germline V gene are SGHTA and FQGNSA. The CDR3 DNA sequence: TGTGCCAGCAGCTTCTCTAGCGGGAGGTCCTACGAGCAGTACTTC. Its translation is CASSFSSGRSYEQYF.

The count of this clonotype is one. The chain links TRBV6-5 to TRBJ2-2, with D unresolved. Trimming pared 8 bases from V and 4 bases from J, leaving 8 bases between. The CDR3 is 12 amino acids. In germline, CDR1 is MNHEY, CDR2 SVGAGI. CDR3 in DNA: TGTGCCAGCGAAAGAGGCACCGGGGAGCTGTTTTTT. Its protein product is CASERGTGELFF.

This sequence joins TRBV7-2 and TRBJ2-5, with 9 bases fitting TRBD2. The trim removed 5 bases at V and 3 bases at J, leaving 4 bases unmatched. The CDR3 contains 14 residues. The germline gives CDR1 SGHTA, CDR2 FQGNSA. The CDR3 spells CASSQTSGKETQYF. CDR3 nucleotides: TGTGCCAGCAGCCAGACTAGCGGAAAAGAGACCCAGTACTTC.

This clonotype turned up a few times. This chain joins TRBV7-2 and TRBJ1-6; 7 bases are shared with TRBD1. There are 15 residues in the CDR3. Germline trimming cut 2 bases from V and 6 bases from J; bases unmatched to any gene: 4. Germline lookup yields CDR1 SGHTA and CDR2 FQGNSA. CDR3 sequence (DNA): TGTGCCAGCAGCTTACGTGGGACAGCTAATTCACCCCTCCACTTT. Its translation: CASSLRGTANSPLHF. Based on the CDR3 plus reference TRBV7-2 and TRBJ1-6, the full variable domain is GAGVSQSPSNKVTEKGKDVELRCDPISGHTALYWYRQSLGQGLEFLIYFQGNSAPDKSGLPSDRFSAERTGGSVSTLTIQRTQQEDSAVYLCASSLRGTANSPLHFGNGTRLTVT.

This clonotype was picked up a small number of times. The chain recombines TRBV7-2 with TRBJ2-1, with 9 bases lining up with TRBD2. Germline assignment: CDR1 SGHTA and CDR2 FQGNSA. The CDR3 totals 17 residues. Trimming took 2 bases from V and 0 from J; bases not matched to a gene: 5. This CDR3 reads CASSLHALAGSYNEQFF. The CDR3 nucleotides are TGTGCCAGCAGCTTACATGCACTAGCGGGCTCCTACAATGAGCAGTTCTTC.

The chain joins TRBV10-3 to TRBJ1-2, with D maybe TRBD1 (5 bases). The CDR3 runs 15 residues. From germline, CDR1 is ENHRY and CDR2 SYGVKD. V lost 3 bases, J lost 5 bases, and 16 bases lay in between. CDR3 in DNA: TGTGCCATCAGTGATCCAATGCGGGGACGGTATGGCTACACCTTC. Protein sequence: CAISDPMRGRYGYTF.

The J gene is TRBJ1-1, the V gene TRBV5-4; maybe TRBD1 (5 bases). Looked up from germline, CDR1 is SGHNT and CDR2 is YYREEE (reference sequence). V lost 2 bases and J lost 8, with 25 bases in between. This CDR3 contains 17 residues. The CDR3 sequence: CASSFERTQSSQLEAFF. In DNA form, the CDR3 reads TGTGCCAGCAGCTTCGAAAGGACACAGAGTTCACAGCTCGAAGCTTTCTTT.

In its sample, this clonotype was seen a few times. The chain has TRBV19 and TRBJ2-7, with 8 bases matching TRBD1. V lost 6 bases to trimming and J lost 3 bases; unmatched junction nucleotides: 7. The germline CDR1 and CDR2 sequences are LNHDA and SQIVND (reference sequence). The CDR3 runs to 14 residues. The CDR3 bases are TGTGCCAGTAGCCAGGGACAGGCGTTCTACGAGCAGTACTTC. Amino acids: CASSQGQAFYEQYF.

The rearrangement uses TRBV12-3 or TRBV12-4 and TRBJ2-5; perhaps D is TRBD1 or TRBD2 (5 bases each). Trimming shortened V by 5 bases and J by 4 bases, and 14 bases separated the two germline ends. The CDR3 covers 14 residues. The CDR3 bases are TGTGCCAGCAGTCCAGGGTTCGGGGCAGAGACCCAGTACTTC. Protein product: CASSPGFGAETQYF.

The chain combines TRBV5-6 with TRBJ2-7, with TRBD1 matching 8 bases. Germline CDR1 and CDR2: SGHDT and YYEEEE. The length of the CDR3 is 15 residues. J was trimmed by 0 bases and V by 6 bases; bases with no gene match: 8. DNA for the CDR3: TGTGCCAGCACCAGACAGGGGACGAGCTCCTACGAGCAGTACTTC. Its protein product is CASTRQGTSSYEQYF.

This clonotype was seen more than once but under ten times. CDR3 loop: CASTFTGGVGGELFF. CDR3 nucleotide sequence: TGTGCCAGCACCTTCACAGGGGGCGTTGGCGGGGAGCTGTTTTTT. V usage is TRBV6-4 and J usage is TRBJ2-2, with 9 bases that match TRBD1. Germline-derived CDR1 and CDR2 are MRHNA and SNTAGT. J was trimmed by 7 bases and V by 7 bases; bases with no gene match: 10. This CDR3 is built from 15 residues.

V is TRBV7-9 and J is TRBJ1-1, with TRBD1 as a possible D gene (5 bases). Per the germline V gene, CDR1 is SEHNR and CDR2 is FQNEAQ (reference sequence). The CDR3 consists of 14 residues. The V end was cut by 2 bases, the J end by 3 bases, with 10 bases between. CDR3 sequence (DNA): TGTGCCAGCAGCTTAAGGGGAGGCGACACTGAAGCTTTCTTT. This gives the protein CASSLRGGDTEAFF.

The chain has TRBV5-1 and TRBJ1-4; no clear D gene. Germline loops: CDR1 SGHRS, CDR2 YFSETQ. V was cut by 4 bases and J by 0 bases, with 10 bases left in between. This CDR3 is built from 15 residues. The CDR3 coding sequence is TGCGCCAGCAGCATCCTGGGTGCAACTAATGAAAAACTGTTTTTT. The encoded protein is CASSILGATNEKLFF. Full variable domain (rest looked up from reference TRBV5-1 and TRBJ1-4): KAGVTQTPRYLIKTRGQQVTLSCSPISGHRSVSWYQQTPGQGLQFLFEYFSETQRNKGNFPGRFSGRQFSNSRSEMNVSTLELGDSALYLCASSILGATNEKLFFGSGTQLSVL.

The chain links TRBV7-2 to TRBJ2-5; TRBD2 agrees at 12 bases. V lost 5 bases, J lost 5 bases, and 9 bases stayed unmatched. The germline gives CDR1 SGHTA, CDR2 FQGNSA. CDR3 size: 16 residues. The CDR3 is CASSPQLAGGLETQYF. In DNA, the CDR3 is TGTGCCAGCAGCCCCCAACTAGCGGGAGGTTTGGAGACCCAGTACTTC. Full variable domain (remainder filled in from reference TRBV7-2 and TRBJ2-5): GAGVSQSPSNKVTEKGKDVELRCDPISGHTALYWYRQSLGQGLEFLIYFQGNSAPDKSGLPSDRFSAERTGGSVSTLTIQRTQQEDSAVYLCASSPQLAGGLETQYFGPGTRLLVL.

This clonotype has just a few counts. The chain recombines TRBV15 with TRBJ2-2, with D perhaps matching TRBD1 (6 bases). The CDR3 is made up of 16 amino acids. Germline CDR1 is LNHNV and CDR2 is YYDKDF (reference sequence). V lost 3 bases to trimming and J lost 1 base, with 12 bases between them. The CDR3 coding sequence is TGTGCCACCAGCAGGGGGGCGAATATGAACACCGGGGAGCTGTTTTTT. This codes for CATSRGANMNTGELFF. The whole variable domain, remainder taken from reference TRBV15 and TRBJ2-2, is DAMVIQNPRYQVTQFGKPVTLSCSQTLNHNVMYWYQQKSSQAPKLLFHYYDKDFNNEADTPDNFQSRRPNTSFCFLDIRSPGLGDTAMYLCATSRGANMNTGELFFGEGSRLTVL.

V is TRBV6-6 and J is TRBJ2-2, with TRBD2 identical over 9 bases. With 0 bases clipped from V and 5 bases from J, the junction kept 7 bases outside the gene matches. CDR3 length equals 17 residues. Germline assignment: CDR1 MNHNY and CDR2 SVGAGI (reference sequence). CDR3 DNA sequence: TGTGCCAGCAGTTACTCGATTCTAGCGGGGCAGACCGGGGAGCTGTTTTTT. The encoded protein is CASSYSILAGQTGELFF.

The table lists this clonotype with a few counts. The V and J genes are TRBV4-1 and TRBJ2-5, with D tentatively TRBD1 (6 bases). The V end was cut by 4 bases, the J end by 0 bases, with 12 bases between. Germline V gene sequence: CDR1 MGHRA, CDR2 YSYEKL. The CDR3 extends over 15 amino acids. The CDR3 region has the DNA TGCGCCAGCAGCCCCGGACAGAAGTACCAAGAGACCCAGTACTTC. Encoded protein: CASSPGQKYQETQYF.

The chain joins TRBV7-2 to TRBJ2-5, with 9 bases matching TRBD2. This CDR3 has 14 amino acids. Germline V gives CDR1 SGHTA, CDR2 FQGNSA. The V segment lost 3 bases and the J segment 1 base; nucleotides outside the gene matches: 0. The CDR3 reads CASSFSGSQETQYF. CDR3 nucleotides: TGTGCCAGCAGCTTTAGCGGGAGCCAAGAGACCCAGTACTTC.

V is TRBV2 and J is TRBJ1-2; D is undetermined. Germline V gene data show CDR1 as SNHLY and CDR2 as FYNNEI. V was shortened by 0 bases and J by 4 bases, with 9 bases between the two germline ends. This CDR3 contains 14 residues. This chain's CDR3 is CASSEARVGYGYTF. The CDR3 bases are TGTGCCAGCAGTGAAGCGCGAGTCGGCTATGGCTACACCTTC.

This clonotype was seen more than once but under ten times. V is TRBV12-3 or TRBV12-4 and J is TRBJ1-6; no reliable D call. There are 14 residues in the CDR3. V was cut by 3 bases and J by 6 bases, with 9 bases left in between. Written as DNA, the CDR3 is TGTGCCAGCAGTTTTACCCAGATTAATTCACCCCTCCACTTT. Residues: CASSFTQINSPLHF.

This chain uses TRBV2 with TRBJ2-1; D gene unclear. Trimming stripped 7 bases from V and 3 bases from J, with 13 bases between. Per germline, CDR1 SNHLY and CDR2 FYNNEI. This CDR3 is built from 14 residues. As DNA, the CDR3 is TGTGCCAGCACACGTGGGCTAGACTACAATGAGCAGTTCTTC. Encoded protein: CASTRGLDYNEQFF.

The table lists this clonotype with many counts. The V gene is TRBV7-8, the J gene TRBJ2-1; 8 positions agree with TRBD2. The CDR3 runs to 17 residues. V lost 2 bases to trimming and J lost 0 bases; unmatched junction nucleotides: 6. Germline assignment: CDR1 SGHVS and CDR2 FQNEAQ. The CDR3 is CASSLRTSGSSYNEQFF. The CDR3 DNA is TGTGCCAGCAGCTTACGGACGAGCGGGAGCTCCTACAATGAGCAGTTCTTC. The complete variable domain, with remaining parts taken from reference TRBV7-8 and TRBJ2-1, reads GAGVSQSPRYKVAKRGQDVALRCDPISGHVSLFWYQQALGQGPEFLTYFQNEAQLDKSGLPSDRFFAERPEGSVSTLKIQRTQQEDSAVYLCASSLRTSGSSYNEQFFGPGTRLTVL.

As DNA, the CDR3 is TGTGCCAGTAGTATTGCGAGCTACACAGATACGCAGTATTTT. It is translated as CASSIASYTDTQYF. This sequence joins TRBV19 and TRBJ2-3, with no clear D. This CDR3 region has 14 residues. The V end lost 3 bases, the J end lost 2 bases, and 9 bases lay between the germline ends. Germline lookup yields CDR1 LNHDA and CDR2 SQIVND (reference sequence).

V usage is TRBV20-1 and J usage is TRBJ2-7; weak D call: TRBD1 (6 bases). Germline CDR1 DFQATT, CDR2 SNEGSKA (reference sequence). This CDR3 is built from 12 residues. The V gene lost 4 bases and the J gene lost 1 base, with 8 bases spanning the gap. The CDR3 loop reads CSANRDSYEQYF. CDR3 nucleotides: TGCAGTGCTAACAGGGATTCCTACGAGCAGTACTTC.

V usage is TRBV7-2 and J usage is TRBJ2-2, with 7 bases matching TRBD1. The CDR3 loop spans 14 amino acids. J was trimmed by 8 bases and V by 1 base; bases with no gene match: 4. Looked up from germline, CDR1 is SGHTA and CDR2 is FQGNSA. CDR3 nucleotide sequence: TGTGCCAGCAGCTTAGGAGAGGGGGCTGGGGAGCTGTTTTTT. This sequence encodes CASSLGEGAGELFF.